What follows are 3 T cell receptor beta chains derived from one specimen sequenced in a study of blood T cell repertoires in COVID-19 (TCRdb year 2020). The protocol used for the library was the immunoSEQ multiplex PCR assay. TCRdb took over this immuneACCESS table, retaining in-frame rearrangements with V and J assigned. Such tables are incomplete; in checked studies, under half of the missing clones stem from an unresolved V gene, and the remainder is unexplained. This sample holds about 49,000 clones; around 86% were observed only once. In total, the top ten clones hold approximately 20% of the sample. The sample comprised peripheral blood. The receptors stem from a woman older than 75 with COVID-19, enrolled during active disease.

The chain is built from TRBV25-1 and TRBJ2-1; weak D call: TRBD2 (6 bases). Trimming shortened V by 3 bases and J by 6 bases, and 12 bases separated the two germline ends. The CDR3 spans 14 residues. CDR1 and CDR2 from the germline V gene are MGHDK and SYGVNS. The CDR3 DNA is TGTGCCAGCAGTGACCCCGGGGGACCCAATGAGCAGTTCTTC. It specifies CASSDPGGPNEQFF.

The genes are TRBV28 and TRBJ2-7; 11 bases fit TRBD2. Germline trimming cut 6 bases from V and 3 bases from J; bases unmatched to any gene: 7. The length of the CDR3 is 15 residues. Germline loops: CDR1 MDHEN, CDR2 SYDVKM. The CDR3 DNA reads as TGTGCCAGCAGGCCGCTTGGGACTAGCGGCTACGAGCAGTACTTC. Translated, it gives CASRPLGTSGYEQYF.

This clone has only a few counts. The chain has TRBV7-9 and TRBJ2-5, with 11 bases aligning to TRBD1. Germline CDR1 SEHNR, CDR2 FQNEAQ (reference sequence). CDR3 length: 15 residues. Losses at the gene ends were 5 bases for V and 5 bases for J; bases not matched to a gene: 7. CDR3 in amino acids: CASSPRTGGRETQYF. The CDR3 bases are TGTGCCAGCAGCCCGCGGACAGGGGGCAGGGAGACCCAGTACTTC.